The 4 T cell receptor beta chains below were found in one sample sequenced in a study of OX40 agonist ivuxolimab in advanced cancers. Assay used: immunoSEQ multiplex PCR; TCRdb lists only in-frame clones, some missing. The data hold just over 40,000 clones, with roughly 88% observed a single time. This specimen consisted of CD4+ or CD8+ T cells sorted from blood, obtained in a trial of the OX40 agonist ivuxolimab. These receptors all stem from an adult with an advanced solid tumor such as melanoma, head and neck, liver or kidney cancer.

The V call is TRBV13, the J call TRBJ1-2, with D possibly matching TRBD1 (6 bases). Germline CDR1 reads PRHDT; CDR2 reads FYEKMQ (reference sequence). The CDR3 runs 13 residues. V lost 0 bases and J lost 5, with 7 bases in between. CDR3 amino acids: CASSLGDSYGYTF. In DNA, the CDR3 is TGTGCCAGCAGCTTAGGGGACAGTTATGGCTACACCTTC. The full variable domain, its missing parts supplied by reference TRBV13 and TRBJ1-2, is AAGVIQSPRHLIKEKRETATLKCYPIPRHDTVYWYQQGPGQDPQFLISFYEKMQSDKGSIPDRFSAQQFSDYHSELNMSSLELGDSALYFCASSLGDSYGYTFGSGTRLTVV.

The table lists this clone with a few counts. The chain carries TRBV27 and TRBJ1-5; D not resolved. Between the trimmed V and J ends, which lost 6 bases and 0 bases, there was a span of 9 bases. Germline V gene data show CDR1 as MNHEY and CDR2 as SMNVEV (reference sequence). The CDR3 totals 14 residues. Here the CDR3 reads CASSPHDSNQPQHF. The CDR3 coding sequence is TGTGCCAGCAGCCCACACGATAGCAATCAGCCCCAGCATTTT.

The chain recombines TRBV10-3 with TRBJ2-2; 10 bases are a match to TRBD2. This CDR3 is 17 amino acids long. The V segment lost 5 bases and the J segment 0 bases; nucleotides outside the gene matches: 6. Germline V lookup: CDR1 ENHRY, CDR2 SYGVKD. Written as DNA, the CDR3 is TGTGCCATCAGTTTTTCGGGACTAGCGTCGAACACCGGGGAGCTGTTTTTT. It is translated as CAISFSGLASNTGELFF.

The chain joins TRBV10-3 to TRBJ2-2; D is unclear. The V and J ends lost 0 bases and 3 bases respectively, with 2 bases between them. The CDR3 extends over 13 amino acids. The germline V gene encodes CDR1 ENHRY and CDR2 SYGVKD. As DNA, the CDR3 is TGTGCCATCAGTGAGTCGGACACCGGGGAGCTGTTTTTT. Its protein product is CAISESDTGELFF.